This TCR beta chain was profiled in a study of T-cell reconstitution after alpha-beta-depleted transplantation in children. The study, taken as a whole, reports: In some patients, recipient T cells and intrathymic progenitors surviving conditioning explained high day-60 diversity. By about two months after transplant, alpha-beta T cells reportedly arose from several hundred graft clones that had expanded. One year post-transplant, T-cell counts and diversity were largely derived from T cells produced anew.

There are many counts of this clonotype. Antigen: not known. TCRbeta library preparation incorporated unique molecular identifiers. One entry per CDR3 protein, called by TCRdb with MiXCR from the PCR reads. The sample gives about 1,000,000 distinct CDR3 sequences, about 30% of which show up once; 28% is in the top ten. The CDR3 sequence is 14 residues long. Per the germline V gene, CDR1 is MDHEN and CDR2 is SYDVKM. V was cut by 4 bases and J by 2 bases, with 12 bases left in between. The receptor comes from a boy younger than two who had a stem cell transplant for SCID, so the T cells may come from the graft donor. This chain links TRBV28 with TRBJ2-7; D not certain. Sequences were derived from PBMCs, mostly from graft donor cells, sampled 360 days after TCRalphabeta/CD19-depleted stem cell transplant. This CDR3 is CASSSLGIAYEQYF. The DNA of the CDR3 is TGTGCCAGCAGTTCTCTTGGGATCGCCTACGAGCAGTACTTC.